The 7 T cell receptor beta chains below were found in one sample sequenced in a study of Tregs in tolerant kidney transplant recipients. Assay: immunoSEQ multiplex PCR; the TCRdb copy retains only in-frame clones and omits some. The sample totals roughly 50,000 clones. The sequencing here drew on CD4+ T cells from blood, taken before the transplant. The source is a human donor who received a combined kidney and bone marrow transplant.

Regarding this clone: The missing CDR3 end, 3 residues past where the read stops, is filled in from the germline J gene. The rearrangement uses TRBV2 and TRBJ1-2; D not resolved. The CDR3 extends over 12 amino acids. The V and J ends lost 5 bases and 5 bases respectively, with 9 bases between them. Germline loops: CDR1 SNHLY, CDR2 FYNNEI. CDR3 DNA (partial): TGTGCCAGCAGTTCATACAGATATGGC. As protein: CASSSYRYG. The full CDR3 protein reads CASSSYRYGYTF.

Remarks on this clone: The read ends 3 residues shy of where the CDR3 ends; the end is completed using the germline J gene. This rearrangement joins TRBV2 to TRBJ1-2, with 10 bases lining up with TRBD1. The germline gives CDR1 SNHLY, CDR2 FYNNEI. The CDR3 covers 13 residues. The part of the CDR3 DNA that was read is TGTGCCAGCAGTGGGTCGGGACAGGGGACC. It yields the protein CASSGSGQGT. The entire CDR3 sequence reads CASSGSGQGTYTF.

Regarding this clone: The read falls 3 residues short of the CDR3 end, and the missing part is taken from the germline J gene. This sequence joins TRBV6-2 or TRBV6-3 and TRBJ1-1, with a possible D match to TRBD1 (5 bases). The CDR3 sequence is 13 residues long. V gave up 11 bases and J gave up 0 bases, with 13 bases separating them. Germline V gives CDR1 MNHEY, CDR2 SVGEGT. The sequenced CDR3 bases are TGTGCCGCGGGGGAAACTCTGAACACTGAA. Its translation: CAAGETLNTE. The full-length CDR3 reads as CAAGETLNTEAFF.

Of note for this clone: The read ends 3 residues shy of where the CDR3 ends; the end is completed using the germline J gene. This chain connects TRBV7-9 to TRBJ1-6; a possible D gene is TRBD1 (6 bases). V dropped 1 base and J dropped 9 bases, with 13 bases sitting between them. CDR3 size: 15 residues. The germline V gene encodes CDR1 SEHNR and CDR2 FQNEAQ (reference sequence). The CDR3 sequence: CASSLEPGVGSPLHF. The part of the CDR3 DNA that was read is TGTGCCAGCAGCTTAGAACCAGGGGTTGGTTCACCC.

As concerns this clone: The read is 3 residues too short to cover the CDR3 end, so that end is filled in from the germline J gene. The rearrangement joins TRBV6-2 or TRBV6-3 to TRBJ1-5; 10 bases map to TRBD1. There are 17 residues in the CDR3. V was pared by 5 bases and J by 4 bases, with 11 bases of the junction left unmatched. Germline V gene lookup returns CDR1 MNHEY and CDR2 SVGEGT. CDR3 amino acids: CASSNTLPGQGNQPQHF. CDR3 DNA (partial): TGTGCCAGCAGTAACACTCTACCGGGACAGGGGAATCAGCCC.

As regards this clone: The sequenced fragment ends 3 residues before the CDR3 boundary, so the rest is inferred from the germline J gene. V usage is TRBV18 and J usage is TRBJ2-5; tentatively, D is TRBD1 (6 bases). CDR3 size: 14 residues. V gave up 4 bases and J gave up 3 bases, with 12 bases separating them. CDR1 and CDR2 from the germline V gene are KGHSH and LQKENI. CDR3 residues: CASSRGGIEETQYF. The CDR3 bases that were read are TGTGCCAGCTCACGAGGGGGAATAGAAGAGACC.

Regarding this clone: With the read ending 3 residues before the CDR3 end, the germline J gene is used to fill in that end. The same CDR3 also results from other DNA sequences found in this sample. The chain links TRBV5-1 to TRBJ1-6; a possible D gene is TRBD1 (6 bases). Germline-derived CDR1 and CDR2 are SGHRS and YFSETQ. V lost 0 bases, J lost 5 bases, and 9 bases lay in between. The CDR3 runs to 15 residues. The CDR3 reads CASSLDRVDNSPLHF. The part of the CDR3 DNA that was read is TGCGCCAGCAGCTTGGACAGGGTAGATAATTCACCC.